Here is one T cell receptor beta chain with its context. Sequenced by immunoSEQ multiplex PCR; TCRdb stores in-frame clones only, minus some. The sample includes tens of thousands of clones, about four fifths of them seen just once. The sample is drawn from a study of OX40 agonist ivuxolimab in advanced cancers. The overall study: Anti-PD-1, anti-PD-L1 or anti-CTLA-4 therapy given earlier was allowed, and about 38% had some.

Autoimmune disease history or systemic immunosuppression led to patient exclusion. The CDR3 sequence is 16 residues long. Germline V gene lookup returns CDR1 SGHDT and CDR2 YYEEEE. V shed 4 bases and J shed 0 bases, with 11 bases lying between them. The source material was CD4+ or CD8+ T cells sorted from blood, sampled in a trial of the OX40 agonist ivuxolimab. This receptor was obtained from an adult with an advanced solid tumor such as melanoma, head and neck, liver or kidney cancer. The rearrangement links TRBV5-6 to TRBJ2-6, with a possible D match to TRBD1 (6 bases). This CDR3 reads CASSPDSSSGANVLTF. The CDR3 DNA sequence: TGTGCCAGCAGCCCGGACAGCAGCTCTGGGGCCAACGTCCTGACTTTC.